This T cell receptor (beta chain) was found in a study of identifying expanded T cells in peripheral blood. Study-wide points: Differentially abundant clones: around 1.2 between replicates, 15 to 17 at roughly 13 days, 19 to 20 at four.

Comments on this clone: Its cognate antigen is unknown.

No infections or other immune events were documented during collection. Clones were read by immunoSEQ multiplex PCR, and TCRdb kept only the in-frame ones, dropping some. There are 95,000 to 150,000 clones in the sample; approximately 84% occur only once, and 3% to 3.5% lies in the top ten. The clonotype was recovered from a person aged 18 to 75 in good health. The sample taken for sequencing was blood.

Here the CDR3 reads CASSESAIYNEQFF. Written as DNA, the CDR3 is TGTGCCAGCAGTGAATCGGCTATTTACAATGAGCAGTTCTTC. This chain links TRBV6-1 with TRBJ2-1; no clear D gene. V lost 2 bases and J 4 bases, leaving 9 bases between the germline ends. This CDR3 contains 14 residues. CDR1 is MNHNS and CDR2 is SASEGT in the germline V gene.